The TCR beta chain under discussion was sequenced for a study of blood T cell repertoires in COVID-19. In this sample, this clone turned up a few times. Repertoires were generated with immunoSEQ multiplex PCR, while TCRdb's copy carries only in-frame clones and drops some. The repertoire holds tens of thousands of clones, with roughly nine tenths as singletons. The CDR3 has 16 residues. Trimming took off 3 bases at V and 0 bases at J, with 9 bases between the two ends. Germline CDR1 MNHNS, CDR2 SASEGT. The sequence was collected from a human donor with active COVID-19. The donor label of this sample is uncertain. Specimen: peripheral blood. The genes are TRBV6-1 and TRBJ1-6; the D is unclear. In DNA, the CDR3 is TGTGCCAGCAGTGATGCGGGTAGCTCCTATAATTCACCCCTCCACTTT. Its protein product is CASSDAGSSYNSPLHF.